This TCR beta chain was profiled in a study of shared clonotypes between healthy human individuals. Some clones are missing from TCRdb's copy, which holds only in-frame ones; the method was immunoSEQ multiplex PCR. This sample has around 2.1 million clones, with more than 90% found just once. Remarks on this clone: Its antigen remains unknown.

The CDR3 extends over 11 amino acids. Germline assignment: CDR1 MNHEY and CDR2 SVGAGI. Trimming removed 10 bases from V and 3 bases from J, with 9 bases in between. General study points: Generation probability values for non-shared clonotypes were lower than those for clonotypes shared by all four donors.

The chain combines TRBV6-5 with TRBJ1-2; D is uncertain. The clonotype comes from a man aged 18-30 years in good health. The material sequenced was naive CD4+ T cells sorted from blood. Subset: CD45RA+ positively selected. CDR3 DNA sequence: TGTGCCACAGGCCAGGACTATGGCTACACCTTC. Translation: CATGQDYGYTF.